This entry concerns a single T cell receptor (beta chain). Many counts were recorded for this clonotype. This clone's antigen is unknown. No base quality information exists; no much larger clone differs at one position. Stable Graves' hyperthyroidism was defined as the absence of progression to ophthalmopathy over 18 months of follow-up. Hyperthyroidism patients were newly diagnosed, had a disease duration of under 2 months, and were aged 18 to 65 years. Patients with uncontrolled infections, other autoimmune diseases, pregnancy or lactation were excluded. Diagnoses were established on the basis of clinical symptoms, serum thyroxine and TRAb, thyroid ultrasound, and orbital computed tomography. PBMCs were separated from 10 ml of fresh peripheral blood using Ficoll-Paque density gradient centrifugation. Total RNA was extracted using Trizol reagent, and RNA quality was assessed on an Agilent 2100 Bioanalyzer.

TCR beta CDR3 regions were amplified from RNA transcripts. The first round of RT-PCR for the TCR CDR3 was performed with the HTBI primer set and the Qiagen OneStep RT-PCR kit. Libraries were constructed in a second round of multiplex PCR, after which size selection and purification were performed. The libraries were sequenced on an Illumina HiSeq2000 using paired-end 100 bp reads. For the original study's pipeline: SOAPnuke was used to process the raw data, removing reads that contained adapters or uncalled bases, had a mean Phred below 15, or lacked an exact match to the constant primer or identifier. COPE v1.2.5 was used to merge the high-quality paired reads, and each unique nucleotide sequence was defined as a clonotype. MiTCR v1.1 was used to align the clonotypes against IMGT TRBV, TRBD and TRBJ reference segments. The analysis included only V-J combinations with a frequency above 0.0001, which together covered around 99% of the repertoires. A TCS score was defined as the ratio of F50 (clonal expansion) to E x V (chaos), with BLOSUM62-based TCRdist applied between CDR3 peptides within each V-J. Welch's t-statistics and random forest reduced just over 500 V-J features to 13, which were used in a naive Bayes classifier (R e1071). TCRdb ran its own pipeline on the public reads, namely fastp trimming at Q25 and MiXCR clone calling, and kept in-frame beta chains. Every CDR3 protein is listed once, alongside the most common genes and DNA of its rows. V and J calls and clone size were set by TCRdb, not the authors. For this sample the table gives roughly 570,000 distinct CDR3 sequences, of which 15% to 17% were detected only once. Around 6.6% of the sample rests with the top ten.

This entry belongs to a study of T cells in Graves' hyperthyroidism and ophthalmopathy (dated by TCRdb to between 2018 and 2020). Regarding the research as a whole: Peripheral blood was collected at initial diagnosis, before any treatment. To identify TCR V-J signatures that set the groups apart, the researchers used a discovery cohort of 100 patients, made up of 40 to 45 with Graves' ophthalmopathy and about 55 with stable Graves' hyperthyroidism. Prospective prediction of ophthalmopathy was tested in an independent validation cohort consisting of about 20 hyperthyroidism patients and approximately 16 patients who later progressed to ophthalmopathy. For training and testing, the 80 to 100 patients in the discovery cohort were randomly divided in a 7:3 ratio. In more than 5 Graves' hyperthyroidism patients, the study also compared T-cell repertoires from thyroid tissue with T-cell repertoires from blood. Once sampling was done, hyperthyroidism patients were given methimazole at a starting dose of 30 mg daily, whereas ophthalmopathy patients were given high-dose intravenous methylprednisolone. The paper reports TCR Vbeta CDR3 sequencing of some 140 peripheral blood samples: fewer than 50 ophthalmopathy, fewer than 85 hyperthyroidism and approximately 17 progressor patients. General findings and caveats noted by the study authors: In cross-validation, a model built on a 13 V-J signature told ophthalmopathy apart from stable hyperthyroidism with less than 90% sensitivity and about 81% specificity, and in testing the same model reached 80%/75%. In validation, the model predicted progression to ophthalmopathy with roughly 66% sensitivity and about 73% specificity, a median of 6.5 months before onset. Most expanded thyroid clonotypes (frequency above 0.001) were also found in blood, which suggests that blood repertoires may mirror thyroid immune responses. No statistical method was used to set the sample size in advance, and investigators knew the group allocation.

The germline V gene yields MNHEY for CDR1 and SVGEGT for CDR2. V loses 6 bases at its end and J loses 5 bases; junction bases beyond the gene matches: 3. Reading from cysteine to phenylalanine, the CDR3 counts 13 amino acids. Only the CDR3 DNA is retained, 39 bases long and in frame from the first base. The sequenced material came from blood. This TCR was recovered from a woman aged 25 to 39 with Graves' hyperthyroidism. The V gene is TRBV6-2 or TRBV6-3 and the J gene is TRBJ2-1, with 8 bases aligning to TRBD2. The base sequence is TGTGCCAGCAGCAGCGGGAGCAACAATGAGCAGTTCTTC. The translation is CASSSGSNNEQFF.